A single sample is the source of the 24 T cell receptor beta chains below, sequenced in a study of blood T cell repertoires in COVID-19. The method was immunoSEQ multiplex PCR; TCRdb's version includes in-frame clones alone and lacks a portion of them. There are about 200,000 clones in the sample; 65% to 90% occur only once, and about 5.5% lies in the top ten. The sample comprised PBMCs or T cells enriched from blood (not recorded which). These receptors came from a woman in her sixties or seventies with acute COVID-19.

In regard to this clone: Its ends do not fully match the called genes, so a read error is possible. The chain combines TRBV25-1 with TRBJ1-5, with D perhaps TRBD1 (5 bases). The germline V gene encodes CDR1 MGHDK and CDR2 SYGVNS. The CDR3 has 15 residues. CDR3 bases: TGTGCCAGCAGTGATACCGACAGAGCCAATCAACCCCAGCATTTT. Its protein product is CASSDTDRANQPQHF.

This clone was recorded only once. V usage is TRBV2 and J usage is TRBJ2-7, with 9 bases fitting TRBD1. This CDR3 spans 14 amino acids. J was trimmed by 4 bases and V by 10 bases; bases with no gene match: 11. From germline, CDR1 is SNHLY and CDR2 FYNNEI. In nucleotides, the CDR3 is TGTGCCACCTCACGACAGGGGGGCTATTACGAGCAGTACTTC. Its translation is CATSRQGGYYEQYF.

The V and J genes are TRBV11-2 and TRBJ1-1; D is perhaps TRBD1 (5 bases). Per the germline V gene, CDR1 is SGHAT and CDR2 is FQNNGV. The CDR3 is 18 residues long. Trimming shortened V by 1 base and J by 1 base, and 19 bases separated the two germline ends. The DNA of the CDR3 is TGTGCCAGCAGCTTAGTTGGCGGCTGGGGGGTCAGGAACACTGAAGCTTTCTTT. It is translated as CASSLVGGWGVRNTEAFF.

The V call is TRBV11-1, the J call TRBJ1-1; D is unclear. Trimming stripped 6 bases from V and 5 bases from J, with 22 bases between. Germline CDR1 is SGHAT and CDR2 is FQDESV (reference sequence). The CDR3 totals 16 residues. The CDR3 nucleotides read TGTGCCAGCAGACCCCCATCGGACCCCCGGGGAACTGAAGCTTTCTTT. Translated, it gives CASRPPSDPRGTEAFF.

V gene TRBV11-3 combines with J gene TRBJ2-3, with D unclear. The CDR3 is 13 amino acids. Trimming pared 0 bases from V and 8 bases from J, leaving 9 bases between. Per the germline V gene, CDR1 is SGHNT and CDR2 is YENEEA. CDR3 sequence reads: CASSLDFPGTQYF. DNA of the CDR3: TGTGCCAGCAGCTTAGATTTTCCCGGTACGCAGTATTTT.

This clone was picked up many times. In DNA, the CDR3 is TGTGCCAGCAGCCAGGGGCACGAGCAGTACTTC. Translation gives CASSQGHEQYF. J is TRBJ2-7 and V is TRBV3-1 (or the pseudogene TRBV3-2), with D perhaps TRBD1 (5 bases). Germline values: CDR1 LGHDT, CDR2 YNNKEL (reference sequence). The CDR3 spans 11 residues. V was shortened by 3 bases and J by 5 bases, with 5 bases between the two germline ends.

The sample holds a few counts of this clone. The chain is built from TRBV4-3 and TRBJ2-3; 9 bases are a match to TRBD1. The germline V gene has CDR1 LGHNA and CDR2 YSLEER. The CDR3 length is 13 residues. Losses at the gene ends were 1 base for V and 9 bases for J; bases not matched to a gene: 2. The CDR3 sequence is CASSQAGTGTQYF. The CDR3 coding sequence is TGCGCCAGCAGCCAAGCCGGGACAGGGACGCAGTATTTT.

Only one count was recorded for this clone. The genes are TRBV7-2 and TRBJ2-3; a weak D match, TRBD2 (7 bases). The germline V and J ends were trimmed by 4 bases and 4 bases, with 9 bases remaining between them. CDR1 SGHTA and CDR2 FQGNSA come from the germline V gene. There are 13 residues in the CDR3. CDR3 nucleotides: TGTGCCAGCAGCTGGGGGGGCGCAGATACGCAGTATTTT. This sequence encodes CASSWGGADTQYF.

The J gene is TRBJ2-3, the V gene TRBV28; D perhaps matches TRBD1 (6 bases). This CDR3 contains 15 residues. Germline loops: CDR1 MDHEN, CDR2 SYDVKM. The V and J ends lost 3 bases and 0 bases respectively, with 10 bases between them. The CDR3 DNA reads TGTGCCAGCAGTTTGGCAGGGGCTAGCACAGATACGCAGTATTTT. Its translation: CASSLAGASTDTQYF.

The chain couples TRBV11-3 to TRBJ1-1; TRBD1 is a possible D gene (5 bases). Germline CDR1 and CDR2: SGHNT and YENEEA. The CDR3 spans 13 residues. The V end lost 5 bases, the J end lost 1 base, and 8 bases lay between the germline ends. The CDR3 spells CASSGRGNTEAFF. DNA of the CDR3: TGTGCCAGCAGCGGGAGGGGGAACACTGAAGCTTTCTTT.

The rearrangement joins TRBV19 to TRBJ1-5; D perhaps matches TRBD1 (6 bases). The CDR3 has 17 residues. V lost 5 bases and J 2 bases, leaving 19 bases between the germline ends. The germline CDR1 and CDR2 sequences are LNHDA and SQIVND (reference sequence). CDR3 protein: CASSRGGMESRNQPQHF. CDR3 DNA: TGTGCCAGTAGTCGAGGGGGTATGGAGTCTCGCAATCAGCCCCAGCATTTT.

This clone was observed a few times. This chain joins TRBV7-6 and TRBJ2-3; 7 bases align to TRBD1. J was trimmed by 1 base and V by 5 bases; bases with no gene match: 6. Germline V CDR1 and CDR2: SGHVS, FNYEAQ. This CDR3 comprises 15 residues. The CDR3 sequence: CASSRGGAGTDTQYF. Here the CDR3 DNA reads TGTGCCAGCAGCCGAGGGGGCGCCGGCACAGATACGCAGTATTTT. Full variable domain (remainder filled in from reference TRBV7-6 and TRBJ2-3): GAGVSQSPRYKVTKRGQDVALRCDPISGHVSLYWYRQALGQGPEFLTYFNYEAQQDKSGLPNDRFSAERPEGSISTLTIQRTEQRDSAMYRCASSRGGAGTDTQYFGPGTRLTVL.

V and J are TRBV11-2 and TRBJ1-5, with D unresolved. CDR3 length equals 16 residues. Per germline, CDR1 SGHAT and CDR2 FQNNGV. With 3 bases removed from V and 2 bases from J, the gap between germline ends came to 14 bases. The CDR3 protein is CASSLGRGNRNQPQHF. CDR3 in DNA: TGTGCCAGCAGCTTGGGGAGAGGGAACCGCAATCAGCCCCAGCATTTT.

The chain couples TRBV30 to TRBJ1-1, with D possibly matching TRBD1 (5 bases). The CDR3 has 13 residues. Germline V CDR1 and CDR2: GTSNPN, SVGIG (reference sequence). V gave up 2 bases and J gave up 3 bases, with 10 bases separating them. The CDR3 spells CAWSRGRDTEAFF. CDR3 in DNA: TGTGCCTGGAGTCGTGGCAGGGACACTGAAGCTTTCTTT.

The CDR3 DNA is TGTGCCAGCAGTACGACAGGGATAACGATTTCACCCCTCCACTTT. Translation: CASSTTGITISPLHF. V and J are TRBV6-5 and TRBJ1-6; 7 nucleotides match TRBD1. The CDR3 sequence is 15 residues long. V dropped 5 bases and J dropped 9; count of bases not matched to a gene: 10. Germline CDR1 and CDR2: MNHEY and SVGAGI.

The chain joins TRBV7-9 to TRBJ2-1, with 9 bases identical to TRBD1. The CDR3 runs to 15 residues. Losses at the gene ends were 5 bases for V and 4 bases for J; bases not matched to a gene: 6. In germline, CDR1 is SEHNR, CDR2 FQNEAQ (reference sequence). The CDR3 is CASSPQGARYNEQFF. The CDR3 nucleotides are TGTGCCAGCAGCCCACAGGGGGCGCGTTACAATGAGCAGTTCTTC.

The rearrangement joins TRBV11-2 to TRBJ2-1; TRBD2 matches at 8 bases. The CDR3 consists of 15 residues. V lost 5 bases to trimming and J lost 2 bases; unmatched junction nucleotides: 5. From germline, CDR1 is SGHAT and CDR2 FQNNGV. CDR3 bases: TGTGCCAGCAGCGGACCCGGGGGGGCCTACAATGAGCAGTTCTTC. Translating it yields CASSGPGGAYNEQFF.

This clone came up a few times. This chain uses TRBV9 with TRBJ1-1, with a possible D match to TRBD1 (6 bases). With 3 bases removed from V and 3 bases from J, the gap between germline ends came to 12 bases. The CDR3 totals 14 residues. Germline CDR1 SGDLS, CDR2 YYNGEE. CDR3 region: CASSARTVDTEAFF. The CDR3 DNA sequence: TGTGCCAGCAGCGCAAGGACAGTAGACACTGAAGCTTTCTTT.

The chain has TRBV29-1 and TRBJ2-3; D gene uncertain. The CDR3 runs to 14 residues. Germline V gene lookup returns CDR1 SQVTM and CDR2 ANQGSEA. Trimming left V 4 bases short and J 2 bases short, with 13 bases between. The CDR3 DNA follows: TGCAGCGTTGGCCCCCGCGAAAACACAGATACGCAGTATTTT. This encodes CSVGPRENTDTQYF.

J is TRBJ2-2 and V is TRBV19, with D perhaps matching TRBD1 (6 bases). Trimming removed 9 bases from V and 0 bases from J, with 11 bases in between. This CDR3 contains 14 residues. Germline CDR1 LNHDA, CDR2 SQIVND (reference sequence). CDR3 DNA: TGTGCCAGCCGGAGACAGGCGAACACCGGGGAGCTGTTTTTT. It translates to CASRRQANTGELFF.

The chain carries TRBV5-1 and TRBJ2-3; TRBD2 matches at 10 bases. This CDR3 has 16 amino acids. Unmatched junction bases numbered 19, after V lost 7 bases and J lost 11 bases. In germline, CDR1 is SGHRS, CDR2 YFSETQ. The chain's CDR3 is CASQSSGRTGAMEQYF. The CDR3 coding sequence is TGCGCCAGCCAATCTAGCGGGAGAACAGGGGCCATGGAGCAGTATTTT.

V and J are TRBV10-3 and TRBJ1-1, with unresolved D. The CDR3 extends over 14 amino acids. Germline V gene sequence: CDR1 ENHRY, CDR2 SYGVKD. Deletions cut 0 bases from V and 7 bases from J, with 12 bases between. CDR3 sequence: CAISESTVRGEAFF. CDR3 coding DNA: TGTGCCATCAGTGAGTCCACGGTTCGCGGTGAAGCTTTCTTT.

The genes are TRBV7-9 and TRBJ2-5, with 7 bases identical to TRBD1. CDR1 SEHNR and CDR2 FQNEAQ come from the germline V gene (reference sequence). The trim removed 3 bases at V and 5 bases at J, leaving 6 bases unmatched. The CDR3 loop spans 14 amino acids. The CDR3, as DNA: TGTGCCAGCAGCTTCCGGACAGGTGACGAGACCCAGTACTTC. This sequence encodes CASSFRTGDETQYF.

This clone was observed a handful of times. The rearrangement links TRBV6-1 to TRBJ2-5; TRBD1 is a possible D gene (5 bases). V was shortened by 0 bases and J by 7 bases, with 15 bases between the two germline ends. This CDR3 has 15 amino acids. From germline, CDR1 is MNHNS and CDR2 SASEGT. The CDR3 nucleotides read TGTGCCAGCAGTGAAGCGTTGCGGCAGGGCGGGACCCAGTACTTC. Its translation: CASSEALRQGGTQYF.